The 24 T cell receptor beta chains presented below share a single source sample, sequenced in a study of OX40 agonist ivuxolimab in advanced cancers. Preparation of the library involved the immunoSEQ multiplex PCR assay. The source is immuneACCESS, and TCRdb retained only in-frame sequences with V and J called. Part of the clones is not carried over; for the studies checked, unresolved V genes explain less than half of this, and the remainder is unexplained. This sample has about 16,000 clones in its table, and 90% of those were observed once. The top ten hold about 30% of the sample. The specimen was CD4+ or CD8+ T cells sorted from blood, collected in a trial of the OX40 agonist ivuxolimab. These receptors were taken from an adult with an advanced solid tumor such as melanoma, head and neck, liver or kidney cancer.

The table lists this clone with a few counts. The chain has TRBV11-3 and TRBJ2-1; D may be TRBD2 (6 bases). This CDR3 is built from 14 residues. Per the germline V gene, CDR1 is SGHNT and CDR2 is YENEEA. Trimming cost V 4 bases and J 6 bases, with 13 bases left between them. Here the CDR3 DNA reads TGTGCCAGCAGCTCCCGGGGGATTGGCAATGAGCAGTTCTTC. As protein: CASSSRGIGNEQFF. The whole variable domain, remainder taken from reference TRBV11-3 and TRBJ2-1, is EAGVVQSPRYKIIEKKQPVAFWCNPISGHNTLYWYLQNLGQGPELLIRYENEEAVDDSQLPKDRFSAERLKGVDSTLKIQPAELGDSAVYLCASSSRGIGNEQFFGPGTRLTVL.

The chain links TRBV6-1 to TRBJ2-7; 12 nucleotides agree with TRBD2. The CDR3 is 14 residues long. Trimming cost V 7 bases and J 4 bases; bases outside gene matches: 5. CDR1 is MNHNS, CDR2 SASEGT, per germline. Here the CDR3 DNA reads TGTGCCAGCAACGGACTAGCGGGACTATACGAGCAGTACTTC. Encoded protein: CASNGLAGLYEQYF.

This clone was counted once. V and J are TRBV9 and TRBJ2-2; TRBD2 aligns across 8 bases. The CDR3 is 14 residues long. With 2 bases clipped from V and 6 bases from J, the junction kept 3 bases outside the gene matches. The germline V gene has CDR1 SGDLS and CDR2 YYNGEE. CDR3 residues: CASSVGLVSGELFF. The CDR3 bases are TGTGCCAGCAGCGTGGGACTAGTCTCCGGGGAGCTGTTTTTT.

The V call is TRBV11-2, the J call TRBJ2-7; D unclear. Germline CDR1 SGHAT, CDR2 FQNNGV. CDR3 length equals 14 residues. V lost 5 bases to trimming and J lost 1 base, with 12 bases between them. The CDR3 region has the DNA TGTGCCAGCAGCCCAACAGTAAATTCCTACGAGCAGTACTTC. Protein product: CASSPTVNSYEQYF.

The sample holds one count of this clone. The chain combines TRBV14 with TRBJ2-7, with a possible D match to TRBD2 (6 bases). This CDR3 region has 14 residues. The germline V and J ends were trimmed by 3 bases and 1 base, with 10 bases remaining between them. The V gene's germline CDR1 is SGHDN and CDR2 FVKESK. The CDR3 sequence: CASSQRGSSYEQYF. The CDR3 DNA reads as TGTGCCAGCAGCCAGCGGGGAAGTTCCTACGAGCAGTACTTC.

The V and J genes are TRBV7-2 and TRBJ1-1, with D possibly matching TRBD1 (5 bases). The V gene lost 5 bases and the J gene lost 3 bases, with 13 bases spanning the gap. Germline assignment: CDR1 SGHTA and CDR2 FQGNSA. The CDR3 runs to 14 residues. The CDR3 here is CASSPDGTYTEAFF. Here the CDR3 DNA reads TGTGCCAGCAGCCCGGATGGGACCTACACTGAAGCTTTCTTT.

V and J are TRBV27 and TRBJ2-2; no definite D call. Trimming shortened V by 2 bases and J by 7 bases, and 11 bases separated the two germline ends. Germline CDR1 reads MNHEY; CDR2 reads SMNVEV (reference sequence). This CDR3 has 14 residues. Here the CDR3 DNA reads TGTGCCAGCAGTTTAGGTACTGGGGTCGGGGAGCTGTTTTTT. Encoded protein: CASSLGTGVGELFF.

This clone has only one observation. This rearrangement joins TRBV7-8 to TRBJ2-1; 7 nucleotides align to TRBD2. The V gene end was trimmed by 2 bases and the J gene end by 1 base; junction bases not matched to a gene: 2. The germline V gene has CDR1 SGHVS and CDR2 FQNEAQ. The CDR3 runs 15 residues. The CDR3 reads CASSLLGGSYNEQFF. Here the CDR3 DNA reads TGTGCCAGCAGCTTACTCGGGGGGTCCTACAATGAGCAGTTCTTC.

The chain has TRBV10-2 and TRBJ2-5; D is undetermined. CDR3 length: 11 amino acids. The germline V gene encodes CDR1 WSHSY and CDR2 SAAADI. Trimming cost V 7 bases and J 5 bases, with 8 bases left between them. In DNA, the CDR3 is TGCGCCAGCAACTACGGGGAGACCCAGTACTTC. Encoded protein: CASNYGETQYF.

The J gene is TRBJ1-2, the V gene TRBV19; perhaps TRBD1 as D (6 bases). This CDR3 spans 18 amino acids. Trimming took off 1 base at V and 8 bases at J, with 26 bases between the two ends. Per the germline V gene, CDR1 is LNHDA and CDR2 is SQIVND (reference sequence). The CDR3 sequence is CASSIGPPGTKFDGGYTF. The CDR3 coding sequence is TGTGCCAGTAGTATAGGTCCCCCCGGGACAAAGTTTGACGGGGGCTACACCTTC.

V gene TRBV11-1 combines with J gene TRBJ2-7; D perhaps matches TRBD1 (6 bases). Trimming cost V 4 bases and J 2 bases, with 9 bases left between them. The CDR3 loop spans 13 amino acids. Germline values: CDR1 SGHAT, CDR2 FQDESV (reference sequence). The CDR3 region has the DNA TGTGCCAGCAGCTCGTGGACAGCCTACGAGCAGTACTTC. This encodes CASSSWTAYEQYF.

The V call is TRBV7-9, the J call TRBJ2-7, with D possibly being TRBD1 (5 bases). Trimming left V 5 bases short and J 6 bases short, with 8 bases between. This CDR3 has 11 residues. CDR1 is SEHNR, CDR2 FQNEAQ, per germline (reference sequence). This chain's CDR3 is CASSPRVEQYF. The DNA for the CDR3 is TGTGCCAGCAGCCCCAGGGTCGAGCAGTACTTC.

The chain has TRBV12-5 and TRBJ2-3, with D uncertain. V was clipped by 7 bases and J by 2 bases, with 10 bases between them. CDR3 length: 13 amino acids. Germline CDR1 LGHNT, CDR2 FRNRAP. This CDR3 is CASVPEFTDTQYF. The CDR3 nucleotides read TGTGCTAGTGTACCGGAATTCACAGATACGCAGTATTTT.

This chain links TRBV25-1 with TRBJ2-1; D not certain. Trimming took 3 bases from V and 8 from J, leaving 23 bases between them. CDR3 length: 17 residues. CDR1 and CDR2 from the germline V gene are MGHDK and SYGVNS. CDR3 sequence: CASSDSGQSPLIDEQFF. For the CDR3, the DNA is TGTGCCAGCAGTGACTCGGGTCAATCCCCCCTCATAGATGAGCAGTTCTTC.

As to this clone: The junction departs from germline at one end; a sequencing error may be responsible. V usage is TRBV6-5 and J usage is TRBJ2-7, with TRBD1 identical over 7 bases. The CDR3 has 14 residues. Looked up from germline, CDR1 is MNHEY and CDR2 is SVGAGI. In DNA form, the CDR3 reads TGTGCCATCAGTGAATCGGACAGGTATTACGAGCAGTACTTC. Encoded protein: CAISESDRYYEQYF.

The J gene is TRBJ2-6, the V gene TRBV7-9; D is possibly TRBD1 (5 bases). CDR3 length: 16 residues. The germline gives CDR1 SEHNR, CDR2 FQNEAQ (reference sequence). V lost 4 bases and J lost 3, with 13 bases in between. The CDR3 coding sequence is TGTGCCAGCAGCTCCCTAGGGGTCGGTGGGGCCAACGTCCTGACTTTC. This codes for CASSSLGVGGANVLTF.

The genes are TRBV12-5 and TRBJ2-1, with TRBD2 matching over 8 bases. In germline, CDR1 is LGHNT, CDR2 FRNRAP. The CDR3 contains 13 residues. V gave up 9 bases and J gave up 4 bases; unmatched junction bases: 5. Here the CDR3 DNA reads TGTGCTAGCCCGGGACTAGATTACAATGAGCAGTTCTTC. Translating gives CASPGLDYNEQFF. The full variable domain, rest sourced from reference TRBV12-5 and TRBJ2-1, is DARVTQTPRHKVTEMGQEVTMRCQPILGHNTVFWYRQTMMQGLELLAYFRNRAPLDDSGMPKDRFSAEMPDATLATLKIQPSEPRDSAVYFCASPGLDYNEQFFGPGTRLTVL.

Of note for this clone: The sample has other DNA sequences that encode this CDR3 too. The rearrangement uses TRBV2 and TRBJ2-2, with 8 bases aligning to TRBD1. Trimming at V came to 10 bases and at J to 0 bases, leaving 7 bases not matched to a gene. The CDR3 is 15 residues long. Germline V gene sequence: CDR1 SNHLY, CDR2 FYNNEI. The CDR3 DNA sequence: TGTGCCATCACAAAGGACAGGGCGAACACCGGGGAGCTGTTTTTT. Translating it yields CAITKDRANTGELFF.

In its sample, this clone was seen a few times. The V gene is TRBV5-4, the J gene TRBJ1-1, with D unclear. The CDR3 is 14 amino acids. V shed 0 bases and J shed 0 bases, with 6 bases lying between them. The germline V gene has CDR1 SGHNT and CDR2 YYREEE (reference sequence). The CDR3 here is CASSLVSMNTEAFF. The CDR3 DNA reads TGTGCCAGCAGCTTGGTGTCCATGAACACTGAAGCTTTCTTT.

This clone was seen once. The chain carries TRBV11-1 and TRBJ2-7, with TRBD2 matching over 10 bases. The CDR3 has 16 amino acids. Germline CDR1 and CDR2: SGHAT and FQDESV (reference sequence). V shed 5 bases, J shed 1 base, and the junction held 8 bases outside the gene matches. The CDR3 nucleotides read TGTGCCAGCAGCCCATCCGGGACTAGCGTTTCCTACGAGCAGTACTTC. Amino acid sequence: CASSPSGTSVSYEQYF.

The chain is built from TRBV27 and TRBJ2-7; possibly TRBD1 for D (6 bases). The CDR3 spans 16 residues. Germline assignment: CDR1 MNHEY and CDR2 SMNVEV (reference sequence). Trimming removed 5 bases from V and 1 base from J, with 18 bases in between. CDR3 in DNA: TGTGCCAGCAGTCCGTCCGAACAGGGCTATTCCTACGAGCAGTACTTC. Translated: CASSPSEQGYSYEQYF.

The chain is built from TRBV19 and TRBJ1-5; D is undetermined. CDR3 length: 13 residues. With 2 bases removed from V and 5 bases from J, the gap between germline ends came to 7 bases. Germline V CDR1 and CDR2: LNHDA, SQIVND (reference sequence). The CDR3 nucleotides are TGTGCCAGTAGTATAATTGTGGATCAGCCCCAGCATTTT. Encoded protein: CASSIIVDQPQHF.

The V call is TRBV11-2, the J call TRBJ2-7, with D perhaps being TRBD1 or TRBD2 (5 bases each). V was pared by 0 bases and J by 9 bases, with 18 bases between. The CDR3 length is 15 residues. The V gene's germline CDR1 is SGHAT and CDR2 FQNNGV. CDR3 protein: CASSLERDGSRGQYF. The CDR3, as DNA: TGTGCCAGCAGCTTAGAGAGGGACGGTTCACGTGGGCAGTACTTC.

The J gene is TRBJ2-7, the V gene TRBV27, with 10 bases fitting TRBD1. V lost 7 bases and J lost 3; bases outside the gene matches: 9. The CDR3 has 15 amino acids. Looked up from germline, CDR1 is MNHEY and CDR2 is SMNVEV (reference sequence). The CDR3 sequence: CASMRTGTGVYEQYF. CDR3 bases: TGTGCCAGCATGCGGACCGGGACAGGGGTCTACGAGCAGTACTTC.